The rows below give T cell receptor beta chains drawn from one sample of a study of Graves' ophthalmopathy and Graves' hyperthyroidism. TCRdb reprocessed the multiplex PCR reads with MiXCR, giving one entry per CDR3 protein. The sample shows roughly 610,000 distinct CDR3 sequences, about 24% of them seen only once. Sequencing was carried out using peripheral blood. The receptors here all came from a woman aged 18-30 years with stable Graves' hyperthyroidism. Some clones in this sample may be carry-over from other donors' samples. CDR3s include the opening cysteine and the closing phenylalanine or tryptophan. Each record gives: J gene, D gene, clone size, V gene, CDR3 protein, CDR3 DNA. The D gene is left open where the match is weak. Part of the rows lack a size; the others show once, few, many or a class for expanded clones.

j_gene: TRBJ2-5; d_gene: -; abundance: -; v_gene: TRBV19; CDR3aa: CAHARRGVVETQYF; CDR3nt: TGTGCCCATGCGCGCAGGGGGGTTGTAGAGACCCAGTACTTC
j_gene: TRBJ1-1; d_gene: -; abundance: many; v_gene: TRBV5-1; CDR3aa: CASSLVETPTEAFF; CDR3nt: TGCGCCAGCAGCTTGGTCGAGACCCCCACTGAAGCTTTCTTT
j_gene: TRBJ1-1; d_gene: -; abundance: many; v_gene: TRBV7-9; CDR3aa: CASNFIGDEAFF; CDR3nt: TGTGCCAGCAACTTTATCGGTGACGAAGCTTTCTTT
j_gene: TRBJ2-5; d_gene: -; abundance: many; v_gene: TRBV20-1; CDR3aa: CSASYDLRDTQETQYF; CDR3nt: TGCAGTGCTAGTTACGACCTTCGGGACACCCAAGAGACCCAGTACTTC
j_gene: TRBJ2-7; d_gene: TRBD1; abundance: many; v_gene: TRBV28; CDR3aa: CASRPTGQRTYEQYF; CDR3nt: TGTGCCAGCAGGCCAACGGGACAGCGTACCTACGAGCAGTACTTC
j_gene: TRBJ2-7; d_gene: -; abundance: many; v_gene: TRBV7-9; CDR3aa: CASSLGAPSSYEQYF; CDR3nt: TGTGCCAGCAGCTTAGGGGCACCGAGCTCCTACGAGCAGTACTTC
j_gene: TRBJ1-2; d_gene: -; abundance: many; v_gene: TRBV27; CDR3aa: CASSFVGRGYGYTF; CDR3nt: TGTGCCAGCAGTTTCGTGGGGCGCGGGTATGGCTACACCTTC
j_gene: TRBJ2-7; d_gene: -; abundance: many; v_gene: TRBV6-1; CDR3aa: CASMRFPTPGEQYF; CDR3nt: TGTGCCAGCATGCGGTTTCCTACTCCGGGGGAGCAGTACTTC
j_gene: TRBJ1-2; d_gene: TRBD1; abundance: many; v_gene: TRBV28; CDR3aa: CASSPPGTAFGYTF; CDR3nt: TGTGCCAGCAGTCCCCCCGGGACAGCGTTTGGCTACACCTTC
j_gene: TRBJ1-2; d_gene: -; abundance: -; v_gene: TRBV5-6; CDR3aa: CASSPDPGRSRCGYTF; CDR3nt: TGTGCCAGCAGCCCGGATCCGGGACGGAGCAGGTGCGGCTACACCTTC
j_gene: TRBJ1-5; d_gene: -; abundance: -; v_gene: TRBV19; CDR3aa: CASSERNQPQHF; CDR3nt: TGTGCCAGTAGTGAACGTAATCAGCCCCAGCATTTT
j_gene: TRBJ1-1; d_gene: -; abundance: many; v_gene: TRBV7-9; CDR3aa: CASSPDAFF; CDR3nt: TGTGCCAGCAGCCCCGATGCTTTCTTT
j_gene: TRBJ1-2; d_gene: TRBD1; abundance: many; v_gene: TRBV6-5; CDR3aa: CASSYSEGAPRGYTF; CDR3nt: TGTGCCAGCAGTTACTCTGAGGGGGCCCCGCGAGGCTACACCTTC
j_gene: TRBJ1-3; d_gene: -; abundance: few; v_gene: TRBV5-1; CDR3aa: CASSPGHPGNTIYF; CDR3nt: TGCGCCAGCAGCCCGGGACATCCTGGAAACACCATATATTTT
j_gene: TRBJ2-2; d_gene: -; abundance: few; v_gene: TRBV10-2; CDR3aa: CASGTNTGELFF; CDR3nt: TGCGCCAGCGGGACGAACACCGGGGAGCTGTTTTTT
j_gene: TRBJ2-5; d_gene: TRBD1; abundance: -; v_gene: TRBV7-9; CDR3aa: CASSRGTGWETQYF; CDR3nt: TGTGCCAGCAGCCGAGGGACAGGGTGGGAGACCCAGTACTTC
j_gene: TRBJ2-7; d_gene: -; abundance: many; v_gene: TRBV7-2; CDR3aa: CASSLAGPAGREQYF; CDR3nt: TGTGCCAGCAGCTTAGCGGGGCCCGCCGGGAGAGAGCAGTACTTC